This T cell receptor (beta chain) is from a study of T cells in Graves' hyperthyroidism and ophthalmopathy. Study-wide results and limits: Median prediction lead before ophthalmopathy onset was six to eight months with the model.

In this sample, this clonotype turned up many times. What it binds is not known. Trimming took 0 bases from V and 9 from J; bases not matched to a gene: 8. Germline lookup yields CDR1 DFQATT and CDR2 SNEGSKA (reference sequence). This CDR3 is 16 amino acids long. RNA transcripts yielded amplified TCR beta CDR3 regions. The HTBI primer set drove a first-round RT-PCR of the TCR CDR3. TCRdb reprocessed the multiplex PCR reads via MiXCR and lists one record per CDR3 protein. The data contain fewer than 200,000 distinct CDR3 sequences, about 9.4% of them singletons. The rearrangement links TRBV20-1 to TRBJ1-6, with TRBD1 matching over 10 bases. Sequencing was done on a sample of blood. This TCR was sampled from a woman aged 18 to 35 with Graves' hyperthyroidism that later progressed to Graves' ophthalmopathy. The CDR3 reads CSARDSRTGGFSPLHF. The CDR3 DNA is TGCAGTGCTAGAGATTCCCGGACAGGGGGATTTTCACCCCTCCACTTT.